The 6 T cell receptor beta chains reported below all come from one sample, sequenced in a study of Graves' ophthalmopathy and Graves' hyperthyroidism. TCR beta CDR3 amplification used RNA transcripts. The library came from an HTBI-primed first-round RT-PCR and a second-round multiplex PCR. TCRdb recomputed calls from the multiplex PCR reads with MiXCR, one row per CDR3 protein. The sample lists more than 550,000 distinct CDR3 sequences; under 50% were seen once. The sample comprised peripheral blood. Receptor source: an adult man with Graves' ophthalmopathy.

This clonotype turned up a few times. The CDR3 DNA is TGTGCCAGCAGAGGGACAGGGGGCGAAAAGACCCAGTACTTC. It yields the protein CASRGTGGEKTQYF. The chain employs TRBV2 and TRBJ2-5; 12 bases agree with TRBD1. This CDR3 has 14 residues. Per germline, CDR1 SNHLY and CDR2 FYNNEI. The V gene end was trimmed by 6 bases and the J gene end by 6 bases; junction bases not matched to a gene: 5.

This clonotype was observed many times. The chain recombines TRBV7-9 with TRBJ1-5; 10 bases line up with TRBD1. From germline, CDR1 is SEHNR and CDR2 FQNEAQ (reference sequence). CDR3 length: 15 residues. Trimming cost V 5 bases and J 10 bases; bases outside gene matches: 11. In DNA form, the CDR3 reads TGTGCCAGCAGCCCAGGGACAGGGGAGGGGGAACCCCAGCATTTT. Its translation is CASSPGTGEGEPQHF. The whole variable domain, remainder taken from reference TRBV7-9 and TRBJ1-5, is DTGVSQNPRHKITKRGQNVTFRCDPISEHNRLYWYRQTLGQGPEFLTYFQNEAQLEKSRLLSDRFSAERPKGSFSTLEIQRTEQGDSAMYLCASSPGTGEGEPQHFGDGTRLSIL.

The chain uses TRBV12-3 or TRBV12-4 and TRBJ2-7; D gene unclear. This CDR3 is 12 amino acids long. Trimming stripped 5 bases from V and 4 bases from J, with 9 bases between. The CDR3 reads CASSPYGYEQYF. As DNA, the CDR3 is TGTGCCAGCAGTCCGTACGGGTACGAGCAGTACTTC.

With respect to this clonotype: One base away lies a much larger clone, so this may be a sequencing read error. V and J are TRBV24-1 and TRBJ2-7; tentative D call: TRBD1 (6 bases). Germline V gene data show CDR1 as KGHDR and CDR2 as SFDVKD. This CDR3 comprises 14 residues. V lost 5 bases and J lost 0, with 10 bases in between. The CDR3 spells CATSARTVSYEQYF. CDR3 nucleotides: TGTGCCACCAGTGCCCGGACAGTCTCCTACGAGCAGTACTTC.

Comments on this clonotype: This may stem from a read error, because a much larger clone lies one nucleotide away. The V gene is TRBV20-1, the J gene TRBJ1-6; 7 nucleotides match TRBD1. Germline CDR1 and CDR2: DFQATT and SNEGSKA (reference sequence). There are 12 residues in the CDR3. For the CDR3, the DNA is TGCAGTGCTAGGGACAGGAATTCACCCCCCCACTTT. Its protein product is CSARDRNSPPHF.

This clonotype showed up many times. The chain recombines TRBV12-3 or TRBV12-4 with TRBJ1-4; D gene uncertain. CDR3 length: 14 amino acids. Trimming left V 2 bases short and J 6 bases short, with 10 bases between. The CDR3 DNA follows: TGTGCCAGCAGTTTATGGGAAAGGGATGAAAAACTGTTTTTT. Its translation: CASSLWERDEKLFF.